This T cell receptor beta chain originates from a study of T cells after posttransplantation cyclophosphamide. Study conclusions and caveats: Donor CD8+ memory clones often dominated recipient blood repertoires at later times.

Of note for this clone: The antigen is not known.

Using immunoSEQ multiplex PCR, the repertoire was profiled, and TCRdb retains in-frame clones only, with some absent. The repertoire holds 47,000 or so clones, about 90% seen once, with less than 3.5% in the top ten. Trimming cost V 5 bases and J 7 bases; bases outside gene matches: 14. CDR1 and CDR2 (germline): LNHDA, SQIVND (reference sequence). This CDR3 is 15 amino acids long. This clonotype originated in a woman in her fifties or sixties in good health and a related stem cell transplant donor. The rearrangement links TRBV19 to TRBJ2-7, with TRBD1 matching 7 bases. The sequenced sample was PBMCs. CDR3 DNA: TGTGCCAGTAGTCCCGGGACAGCCCTACTGGGTGAGCAGTACTTC. Residues: CASSPGTALLGEQYF.